The TCR beta chain described here comes from a study of T cells after yellow fever vaccination. The germline V gene has CDR1 MDHEN and CDR2 SYDVKM. The CDR3 has 15 residues. V was clipped by 3 bases and J by 2 bases, with 11 bases between them. This clonotype occurred a few times. TCRdb used MiXCR to reprocess the 5' RACE reads, holding one entry per CDR3 protein. Here the sample spans 350,000 or so distinct CDR3 sequences, around 8.1% being singletons. The V call is TRBV28, the J call TRBJ2-1; D not certain. The origin of this receptor is a young man who received the YFV17D yellow fever vaccine. Sequences were derived from PBMCs, sampled 45 days after the first yellow fever vaccination. The CDR3, as DNA: TGTGCCAGCAGTTTTTTTGGAGACCCCTACAATGAGCAGTTCTTC. Protein: CASSFFGDPYNEQFF.